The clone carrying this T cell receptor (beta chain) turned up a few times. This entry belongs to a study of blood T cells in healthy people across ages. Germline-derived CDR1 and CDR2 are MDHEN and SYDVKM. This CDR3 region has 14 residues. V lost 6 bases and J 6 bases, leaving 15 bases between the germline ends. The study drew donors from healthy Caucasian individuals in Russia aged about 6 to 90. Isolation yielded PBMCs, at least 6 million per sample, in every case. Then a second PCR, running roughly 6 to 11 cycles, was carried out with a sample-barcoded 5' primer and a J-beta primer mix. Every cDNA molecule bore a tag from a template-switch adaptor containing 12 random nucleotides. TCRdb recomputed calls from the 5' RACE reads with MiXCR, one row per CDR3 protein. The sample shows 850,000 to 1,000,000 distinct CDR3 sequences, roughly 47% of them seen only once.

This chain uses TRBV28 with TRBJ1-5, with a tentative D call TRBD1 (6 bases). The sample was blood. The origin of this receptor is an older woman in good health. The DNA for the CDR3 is TGTGCCAGCAGAGCCACAGGGTTTGGTCAGCCCCAGCATTTT. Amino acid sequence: CASRATGFGQPQHF.